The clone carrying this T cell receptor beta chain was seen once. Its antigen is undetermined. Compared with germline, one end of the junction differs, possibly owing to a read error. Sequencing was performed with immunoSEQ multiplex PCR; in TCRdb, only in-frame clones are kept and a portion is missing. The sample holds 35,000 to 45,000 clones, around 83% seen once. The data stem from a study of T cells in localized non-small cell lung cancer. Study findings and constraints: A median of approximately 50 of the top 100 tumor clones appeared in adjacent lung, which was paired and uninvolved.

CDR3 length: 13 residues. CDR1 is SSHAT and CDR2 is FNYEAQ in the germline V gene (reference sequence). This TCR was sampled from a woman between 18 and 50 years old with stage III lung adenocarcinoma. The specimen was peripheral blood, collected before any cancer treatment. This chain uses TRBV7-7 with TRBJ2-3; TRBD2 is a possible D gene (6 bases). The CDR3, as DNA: TGTGCTAGCAGCGGAGGGACGACAGATACGCAGTATTTT. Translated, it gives CASSGGTTDTQYF. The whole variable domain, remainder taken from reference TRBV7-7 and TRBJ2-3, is GAGVSQSPRYKVTKRGQDVTLRCDPISSHATLYWYQQALGQGPEFLTYFNYEAQPDKSGLPSDRFSAERPEGSISTLTIQRTEQRDSAMYRCASSGGTTDTQYFGPGTRLTVL.